The 15 T cell receptor beta chains below come from one sample, sequenced in a study of blood T cell repertoires in COVID-19. Sequencing was performed with immunoSEQ multiplex PCR; in TCRdb, only in-frame clones are kept and a portion is missing. The sample records about 170,000 clones, 80% to 85% being singletons. Sequenced sample: peripheral blood. These receptors were obtained from a man in his 70s with active or convalescent COVID-19.

V is TRBV27 and J is TRBJ2-3, with D hard to call. CDR1 and CDR2 (germline): MNHEY, SMNVEV (reference sequence). V was shortened by 1 base and J by 4 bases, with 9 bases between the two germline ends. This CDR3 region has 14 residues. The CDR3 reads CASSLWATPDTQYF. The CDR3 DNA reads as TGTGCCAGCAGTTTATGGGCGACCCCAGATACGCAGTATTTT.

The rearrangement links TRBV3-1 (or the pseudogene TRBV3-2) to TRBJ1-2, with D perhaps TRBD1 (5 bases). The CDR3 consists of 12 residues. Germline V gene data show CDR1 as LGHDT and CDR2 as YNNKEL (reference sequence). V was pared by 3 bases and J by 7 bases, with 9 bases between. The CDR3 nucleotides are TGTGCCAGCAGCCACGGCCAGGGTGGCTACACCTTC. It codes for CASSHGQGGYTF.

The chain recombines TRBV11-3 with TRBJ1-3; tentative D call: TRBD1 (5 bases). The CDR3 runs 14 residues. Germline V gene lookup returns CDR1 SGHNT and CDR2 YENEEA. V was pared by 6 bases and J by 4 bases, with 13 bases between. CDR3 sequence reads: CASSSTRDGNTIYF. CDR3 nucleotides: TGTGCCAGCAGTTCTACGCGGGACGGAAACACCATATATTTT.

CDR3 protein: CASSESQGPQHF. DNA for the CDR3: TGTGCCAGCAGTGAATCGCAGGGGCCCCAGCATTTT. The chain links TRBV6-1 to TRBJ1-5; possible D gene TRBD1, 5 bases. The germline CDR1 and CDR2 sequences are MNHNS and SASEGT. The CDR3 is 12 residues long. V was trimmed by 2 bases and J by 9 bases, leaving 8 bases between them.

The V gene is TRBV7-2, the J gene TRBJ2-7, with D perhaps matching TRBD1 (6 bases). The CDR3 covers 17 residues. Trimming cost V 2 bases and J 5 bases, with 22 bases left between them. Germline V CDR1 and CDR2: SGHTA, FQGNSA. DNA of the CDR3: TGTGCCAGCAGCTTAATCCGTAGGGGGTCAGTCGTCAACGAGCAGTACTTC. Its translation: CASSLIRRGSVVNEQYF.

CDR3 loop: CAGWAGVGNEQFF. The CDR3 DNA follows: TGTGCCGGGTGGGCGGGAGTTGGCAATGAGCAGTTCTTC. The chain joins TRBV18 to TRBJ2-1; 7 nucleotides line up with TRBD2. The CDR3 runs to 13 residues. The V segment lost 11 bases and the J segment 6 bases; nucleotides outside the gene matches: 10. CDR1 is KGHSH, CDR2 LQKENI, per germline.

This chain joins TRBV29-1 and TRBJ2-3, with TRBD2 as a possible D gene (6 bases). V lost 4 bases and J lost 5, with 10 bases in between. The germline CDR1 and CDR2 sequences are SQVTM and ANQGSEA. This CDR3 spans 12 amino acids. The CDR3 nucleotides are TGCAGCGTTGGTATGGGAGGAGATACGCAGTATTTT. Translating it yields CSVGMGGDTQYF.

The genes are TRBV28 and TRBJ1-1; 9 positions agree with TRBD1. CDR1 MDHEN and CDR2 SYDVKM come from the germline V gene. Germline trimming cut 5 bases from V and 4 bases from J; bases unmatched to any gene: 5. The CDR3 extends over 14 amino acids. CDR3 sequence (DNA): TGTGCCAGCAGTGCCCCGGGACAGGGCACTGAAGCTTTCTTT. Translation gives CASSAPGQGTEAFF.

In the case of this clone: Other nucleotide sequences from this sample produce the same CDR3. The chain uses TRBV18 and TRBJ1-6; no reliable D call. Between the trimmed V and J ends, which lost 2 bases and 8 bases, there was a span of 10 bases. The CDR3 sequence is 14 residues long. Germline values: CDR1 KGHSH, CDR2 LQKENI. Here the CDR3 DNA reads TGTGCCAGCTCACCAGGCGGAAAAGATTCACCCCTCCACTTT. Amino acids: CASSPGGKDSPLHF.

The V gene is TRBV6-5, the J gene TRBJ2-6; possible D gene TRBD1, 5 bases. CDR3 length equals 15 residues. Germline CDR1 MNHEY, CDR2 SVGAGI. The germline V and J ends were trimmed by 0 bases and 4 bases, with 7 bases remaining between them. In DNA, the CDR3 is TGTGCCAGCAGTTACTCAGGGGTCGGGGCCAACGTCCTGACTTTC. Translating it yields CASSYSGVGANVLTF.

This chain uses TRBV14 with TRBJ1-1; 9 positions agree with TRBD1. The CDR3 runs 15 residues. Germline lookup yields CDR1 SGHDN and CDR2 FVKESK. V shed 7 bases and J 0 bases; nucleotides not matched to a gene: 6. The CDR3: CASKQGAGLNTEAFF. CDR3 DNA sequence: TGTGCCAGCAAACAGGGGGCGGGTTTGAACACTGAAGCTTTCTTT.

The chain employs TRBV10-3 and TRBJ1-5; D is unclear. The V and J ends lost 0 bases and 5 bases respectively, with 11 bases between them. This CDR3 region has 15 residues. Germline CDR1 ENHRY, CDR2 SYGVKD. The CDR3 sequence is CAISESLWSDQPQHF. The CDR3 coding sequence is TGTGCCATCAGTGAGTCGCTCTGGTCGGATCAGCCCCAGCATTTT.

This chain connects TRBV19 to TRBJ2-7, with unresolved D. CDR1 is LNHDA and CDR2 is SQIVND in the germline V gene (reference sequence). V gave up 6 bases and J gave up 2 bases, with 5 bases separating them. The CDR3 length is 11 residues. The CDR3 sequence: CASRSAYEQYF. For the CDR3, the DNA is TGTGCCAGTAGGAGCGCCTACGAGCAGTACTTC. The complete variable domain, with remaining parts taken from reference TRBV19 and TRBJ2-7, reads DGGITQSPKYLFRKEGQNVTLSCEQNLNHDAMYWYRQDPGQGLRLIYYSQIVNDFQKGDIAEGYSVSREKKESFPLTVTSAQKNPTAFYLCASRSAYEQYFGPGTRLTVT.

The J gene is TRBJ2-4, the V gene TRBV29-1; 9 positions match TRBD2. Germline V gene sequence: CDR1 SQVTM, CDR2 ANQGSEA. This CDR3 has 14 residues. With V trimmed by 7 bases and J by 5 bases, 9 bases remained unmatched. The CDR3, as DNA: TGCAGCGCTGGTAGCGGGGGTGGGGAAAACATTCAGTACTTC. It yields the protein CSAGSGGGENIQYF.

This clone appeared a few times. The chain is built from TRBV19 and TRBJ2-2, with D possibly TRBD1 on 6 matching bases. CDR1 and CDR2 (germline): LNHDA, SQIVND (reference sequence). The CDR3 sequence is 17 residues long. With 6 bases removed from V and 1 base from J, the gap between germline ends came to 18 bases. Here the CDR3 reads CASRTGTPTLNTGELFF. The CDR3 DNA sequence: TGTGCCAGTAGGACCGGGACACCAACACTGAACACCGGGGAGCTGTTTTTT. The full variable domain, with the rest looked up from reference TRBV19 and TRBJ2-2, is DGGITQSPKYLFRKEGQNVTLSCEQNLNHDAMYWYRQDPGQGLRLIYYSQIVNDFQKGDIAEGYSVSREKKESFPLTVTSAQKNPTAFYLCASRTGTPTLNTGELFFGEGSRLTVL.